This T cell receptor beta chain derives from a study of cytotoxic CD8 clonotypes in ibrutinib-treated CLL. Study-level results: Clonality was elevated at ibrutinib response and had returned toward baseline at progression.

This CDR3 contains 13 residues. Losses at the gene ends were 2 bases for V and 11 bases for J; bases not matched to a gene: 4. Germline CDR1 MNHEY, CDR2 SVGAGI. Target depth was 1 in 200,000 to 1 in 1 million T cells, about 10x per clonotype. Clones were read by immunoSEQ multiplex PCR, and TCRdb kept only the in-frame ones, dropping some. The sample yields 73,000 or so clones, around 65% seen once. Points on this clone: Its antigen is as yet unknown.

The genes are TRBV6-5 and TRBJ2-1; 9 positions match TRBD2. Sequencing used PBMCs, obtained after 12 months of ibrutinib treatment. The sequence was obtained from a human donor with chronic lymphocytic leukemia. The CDR3 nucleotides read TGTGCCAGCAGTTACACCGGGACTAGCAAGCAGTTCTTC. Amino acid sequence: CASSYTGTSKQFF.